The subject of this entry is one TCR beta chain. These data belong to a study of blood T cell repertoires in COVID-19. Across the study: Collection of acute and convalescent COVID-19 samples took place in the United States, Italy and Spain. The cDNA or gDNA used as material had been derived from T cells, B-cell-depleted T cells, or PBMCs.

As originally analysed: Amplified reference gene primers provided the basis for estimating nucleated cell counts. Profiling relied on immunoSEQ multiplex PCR, and the TCRdb table lists in-frame clones only, not all of them. Clone size and the V and J calls come from that table; the DNA yielded D and trimming. Among roughly 35,000 clones listed, more than 75% were seen once. With 4 bases removed from V and 2 bases from J, the gap between germline ends came to 5 bases. The V gene's germline CDR1 is MGHDK and CDR2 SYGVNS. This CDR3 comprises 13 residues. The receptor was isolated from a man aged 65 to 79 with acute or convalescent COVID-19. The specimen was peripheral blood. This sequence joins TRBV25-1 and TRBJ1-4; D is unclear. CDR3 nucleotides: TGTGCCAGCAGTGGGGCCACTAATGAAAAACTGTTTTTT. Its translation is CASSGATNEKLFF.